Each of the 22 T cell receptor beta chains below was sequenced from the same sample in a study of T cell repertoires in cytomegalovirus infection. Antigens of these TCRs are unknown. TCRdb fed the reads into MiXCR, producing one record per CDR3 protein. The table lists a few hundred thousand distinct CDR3 sequences, about 42% of them singletons. Sequencing was performed on cultured PBMCs, taken from culture after CMV antigen stimulation. Receptor source: a human donor in good health (CMV status not recorded). Some clones in this sample may be carry-over from other donors' samples.

This clonotype was counted a few times. The chain employs TRBV28 and TRBJ1-2; D possibly corresponds to TRBD1 (5 bases). The CDR3 loop spans 12 amino acids. Deletions cut 9 bases from V and 4 bases from J, with 12 bases between. The germline V gene has CDR1 MDHEN and CDR2 SYDVKM. The CDR3: CASTTDIYGYTF. The CDR3 bases are TGTGCCAGTACGACAGACATCTATGGCTACACCTTC.

The rearrangement uses TRBV20-1 and TRBJ2-5; D call uncertain. CDR1 DFQATT and CDR2 SNEGSKA come from the germline V gene (reference sequence). Trimming stripped 0 bases from V and 1 base from J, with 9 bases between. The CDR3 loop spans 14 amino acids. CDR3 amino acids: CSARDRMGQETQYF. In nucleotides, the CDR3 is TGCAGTGCTAGAGATCGGATGGGCCAAGAGACCCAGTACTTC.

In this sample, this clonotype turned up a few times. The chain links TRBV11-2 to TRBJ2-7; unclear D gene. Deletions cut 7 bases from V and 8 bases from J, with 15 bases between. The CDR3 is made up of 12 amino acids. CDR1 SGHAT and CDR2 FQNNGV come from the germline V gene. The CDR3 spells CASTPSAAQQYF. The DNA for the CDR3 is TGTGCCAGCACTCCCTCAGCTGCCCAGCAGTACTTC.

The J gene is TRBJ1-1, the V gene TRBV7-8, with D unresolved. The V gene's germline CDR1 is SGHVS and CDR2 FQNEAQ. With 5 bases removed from V and 3 bases from J, the gap between germline ends came to 16 bases. CDR3 length: 15 amino acids. The CDR3 bases are TGTGCCAGCAGCCCACGAAGGGTACAGCACACTGAAGCTTTCTTT. It yields the protein CASSPRRVQHTEAFF.

This chain joins TRBV12-3 or TRBV12-4 and TRBJ1-1; unclear D gene. The ends were cut back, 2 bases at V and 3 bases at J, with 7 bases in the middle. The CDR3 contains 13 residues. CDR3 residues: CASSLSFDTEAFF. The CDR3 coding sequence is TGTGCCAGCAGTTTATCCTTTGACACTGAAGCTTTCTTT.

The sample holds a few counts of this clonotype. The chain links TRBV5-4 to TRBJ1-1, with 9 bases that match TRBD1. This CDR3 is built from 14 residues. Germline V gives CDR1 SGHNT, CDR2 YYREEE (reference sequence). With V trimmed by 3 bases and J by 7 bases, 7 bases remained unmatched. DNA of the CDR3: TGTGCCAGCAGCTCCCGGGACAGGGCAAATGAAGCTTTCTTT. Protein: CASSSRDRANEAFF.

This clonotype was seen a few times. The gene calls are TRBV7-2 and TRBJ2-1; a possible D gene is TRBD1 (6 bases). The CDR3 has 15 amino acids. V was trimmed by 5 bases and J by 3 bases, leaving 14 bases between them. The germline CDR1 and CDR2 sequences are SGHTA and FQGNSA. The CDR3 sequence is CASSPDRLDYNEQFF. CDR3 bases: TGTGCCAGCAGCCCCGACAGGCTGGACTACAATGAGCAGTTCTTC.

J is TRBJ1-1 and V is TRBV12-3 or TRBV12-4; 8 bases agree with TRBD1. V trimming: 5 bases; J trimming: 3 bases; junction bases outside the gene matches: 2. This CDR3 is built from 13 residues. CDR3 sequence: CASSRQGYTEAFF. In DNA form, the CDR3 reads TGTGCCAGCAGTCGACAGGGGTACACTGAAGCTTTCTTT.

The rearrangement uses TRBV29-1 and TRBJ2-1, with 12 nucleotides matching TRBD2. The CDR3 is made up of 18 amino acids. CDR1 is SQVTM, CDR2 ANQGSEA, per germline. Unmatched junction bases numbered 14, after V lost 3 bases and J lost 5 bases. The CDR3 loop reads CSVEVLAGGDLRHNEQFF. DNA of the CDR3: TGCAGCGTTGAGGTACTAGCGGGAGGAGACCTTAGGCACAATGAGCAGTTCTTC.

The chain uses TRBV11-2 and TRBJ2-1, with 11 bases fitting TRBD2. The CDR3 spans 17 residues. The trim removed 2 bases at V and 7 bases at J, leaving 10 bases unmatched. The germline V gene has CDR1 SGHAT and CDR2 FQNNGV. CDR3 protein: CASSLWVIAGGPNEQFF. The CDR3 DNA follows: TGTGCCAGCAGCTTATGGGTTATAGCGGGAGGGCCGAATGAGCAGTTCTTC. Full variable domain (outside the CDR3, taken from reference TRBV11-2 and TRBJ2-1): EAGVAQSPRYKIIEKRQSVAFWCNPISGHATLYWYQQILGQGPKLLIQFQNNGVVDDSQLPKDRFSAERLKGVDSTLKIQPAKLEDSAVYLCASSLWVIAGGPNEQFFGPGTRLTVL.

Ten or more counts support this clonotype. The rearrangement links TRBV7-8 to TRBJ1-3; tentative D call: TRBD1 (6 bases). The V gene lost 5 bases and the J gene lost 4 bases, with 15 bases spanning the gap. There are 15 residues in the CDR3. Germline CDR1 reads SGHVS; CDR2 reads FQNEAQ. The DNA for the CDR3 is TGTGCCAGCAGCCATAGGGGGGTTTTCGGAAACACCATATATTTT. Its protein product is CASSHRGVFGNTIYF.

This clonotype turned up a few times. The chain links TRBV6-1 to TRBJ1-2; no clear D gene. The germline gives CDR1 MNHNS, CDR2 SASEGT. This CDR3 region has 13 residues. The germline V and J ends were trimmed by 5 bases and 4 bases, with 11 bases remaining between them. CDR3 loop: CASSHLPVYGYTF. The CDR3 DNA follows: TGTGCCAGCAGTCACCTCCCGGTCTATGGCTACACCTTC.

CDR3 sequence (DNA): TGTGCCAGCAGCTTAGTATCGCTAGCGGGAGGGAATAATGAGCAGTTCTTC. This translates into CASSLVSLAGGNNEQFF. The rearrangement links TRBV7-9 to TRBJ2-1; 12 bases match TRBD2. Germline-derived CDR1 and CDR2 are SEHNR and FQNEAQ (reference sequence). The CDR3 has 17 residues. With 1 base clipped from V and 7 bases from J, the junction kept 8 bases outside the gene matches.

A few counts support this clonotype. The rearrangement uses TRBV25-1 and TRBJ2-1, with D unclear. The germline V gene encodes CDR1 MGHDK and CDR2 SYGVNS. The CDR3 extends over 12 amino acids. Trimming stripped 6 bases from V and 9 bases from J, with 12 bases between. Here the CDR3 reads CASRFGNSEQFF. The CDR3 DNA follows: TGTGCCAGCAGGTTTGGGAATTCTGAGCAGTTCTTC.

This rearrangement joins TRBV7-2 to TRBJ2-7, with a weak D call TRBD2 (6 bases). The CDR3 runs 17 residues. Per germline, CDR1 SGHTA and CDR2 FQGNSA. V lost 4 bases, J lost 9 bases, and 28 bases lay in between. This CDR3 reads CASSSPAPTSFLKGQYF. For the CDR3, the DNA is TGTGCCAGCAGCTCACCCGCGCCAACTAGCTTCCTTAAGGGGCAGTACTTC.

CDR3 residues: CASSLGASGLADNEQFF. The DNA for the CDR3 is TGTGCCAGCAGCTTAGGGGCATCGGGACTAGCGGACAATGAGCAGTTCTTC. The chain employs TRBV7-9 and TRBJ2-1; TRBD2 matches 11 bases. The CDR3 is made up of 17 amino acids. Per the germline V gene, CDR1 is SEHNR and CDR2 is FQNEAQ (reference sequence). V lost 1 base and J lost 5; bases outside the gene matches: 7. The variable domain in full, with the rest retrieved from reference TRBV7-9 and TRBJ2-1, is DTGVSQNPRHKITKRGQNVTFRCDPISEHNRLYWYRQTLGQGPEFLTYFQNEAQLEKSRLLSDRFSAERPKGSFSTLEIQRTEQGDSAMYLCASSLGASGLADNEQFFGPGTRLTVL.

In this sample, this clonotype turned up a few times. The rearrangement links TRBV7-2 to TRBJ2-5; no clear D. This CDR3 comprises 11 residues. The ends were cut back, 6 bases at V and 2 bases at J, with 4 bases in the middle. The germline CDR1 and CDR2 sequences are SGHTA and FQGNSA. This chain's CDR3 is CASREQETQYF. For the CDR3, the DNA is TGTGCCAGCAGGGAGCAAGAGACCCAGTACTTC.

Details on this clonotype: The junction departs from germline at one end; a sequencing error may be responsible. The V call is TRBV4-1, the J call TRBJ1-1; 8 bases are a match to TRBD1. The CDR3 totals 19 residues. Germline V gives CDR1 MGHRA, CDR2 YSYEKL. The CDR3 nucleotides read TGTGCCAGCAGCCAAGAGGTTCAGGGGGCGCGGAAAGTGAACACTGAAGCTTTCTTT. This sequence encodes CASSQEVQGARKVNTEAFF.

The chain is built from TRBV30 and TRBJ1-3; D ambiguous. V was shortened by 3 bases and J by 0 bases, with 15 bases between the two germline ends. CDR3 length: 16 amino acids. CDR1 and CDR2 from the germline V gene are GTSNPN and SVGIG (reference sequence). The CDR3 DNA follows: TGTGCCTGGAGACCCACCTACACGAGCTCTGGAAACACCATATATTTT. Protein product: CAWRPTYTSSGNTIYF.

Concerning this clonotype: This CDR3 fails to terminate in the conserved phenylalanine or tryptophan, so it likely reflects a read error. The chain couples TRBV7-6 to TRBJ2-7; 9 bases are a match to TRBD2. Germline V gene lookup returns CDR1 SGHVS and CDR2 FNYEAQ. V shed 1 base, J shed 3 bases, and the junction held 7 bases outside the gene matches. This CDR3 has 16 residues. CDR3 coding DNA: TGTGCCAGCAGCTTAGAGGCGGGAGGGATAGTCTACGAGCAGTACTTG. Amino acid sequence: CASSLEAGGIVYEQYL.

This clonotype was observed a few times. Relative to the germline gene, one junction end is altered; a read error may explain this. J is TRBJ2-4 and V is TRBV4-1; D gene unclear. The CDR3 runs to 15 residues. The germline CDR1 and CDR2 sequences are MGHRA and YSYEKL. CDR3 residues: CASSYSVVAKNIQYF. As DNA, the CDR3 is TGTGCCAGCAGCTATTCGGTAGTAGCCAAAAACATTCAGTACTTC.

This clonotype came up a few times. The chain has TRBV6-5 and TRBJ2-1; TRBD1 matches at 11 bases. The trim removed 0 bases at V and 5 bases at J, leaving 6 bases unmatched. Germline loops: CDR1 MNHEY, CDR2 SVGAGI. CDR3 length: 17 residues. Here the CDR3 reads CASSYSWTGGKHNEQFF. CDR3 DNA: TGTGCCAGCAGTTACTCGTGGACAGGGGGCAAGCACAATGAGCAGTTCTTC.